This TCR beta chain emerged from a study of early T cells in non-severe SARS-CoV-2 infection. Background on the study: Chains from this unsorted whole-blood bulk RNA could not be paired.

Broader study findings: CD4 and private specificities were missed by VDJdb matching, which favored anti-spike CD8 responses.

Germline V CDR1 and CDR2: KGHSH, LQKENI. Trimming cost V 2 bases and J 9 bases, with 14 bases left between them. The CDR3 extends over 14 amino acids. TCRdb ran MiXCR on the 5' RACE reads and lists one entry per CDR3 protein. Of some 87,000 distinct CDR3 sequences detected, 12% appear once; the ten largest clones hold over 2.5%. With regard to this clonotype: Its antigen is not known.

The rearrangement uses TRBV18 and TRBJ2-1; D is ambiguous. Input material: whole blood. The source of this sequence is an adult who was a healthcare worker with PCR-confirmed SARS-CoV-2 infection or an uninfected control (not recorded which). CDR3 DNA: TGTGCCAGCTCACCATCAAGAAGTGTGGCTGAGCAGTTCTTC. Its translation is CASSPSRSVAEQFF.